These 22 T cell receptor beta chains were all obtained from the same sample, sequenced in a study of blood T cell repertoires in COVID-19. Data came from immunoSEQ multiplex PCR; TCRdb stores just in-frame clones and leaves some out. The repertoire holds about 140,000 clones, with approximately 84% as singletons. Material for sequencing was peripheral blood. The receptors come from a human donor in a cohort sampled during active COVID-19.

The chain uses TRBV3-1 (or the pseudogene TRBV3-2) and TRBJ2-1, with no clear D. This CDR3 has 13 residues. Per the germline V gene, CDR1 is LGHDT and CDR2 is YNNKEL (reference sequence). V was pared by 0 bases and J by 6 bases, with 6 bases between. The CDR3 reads CASSQEPSNEQFF. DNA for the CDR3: TGTGCCAGCAGCCAAGAACCCAGCAATGAGCAGTTCTTC.

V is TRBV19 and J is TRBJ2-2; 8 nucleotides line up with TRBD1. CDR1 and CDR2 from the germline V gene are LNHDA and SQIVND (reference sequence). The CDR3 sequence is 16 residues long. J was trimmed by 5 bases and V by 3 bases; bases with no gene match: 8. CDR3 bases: TGTGCCAGTAGTATGAGGACAGGGAGTCTTACCGGGGAGCTGTTTTTT. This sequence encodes CASSMRTGSLTGELFF. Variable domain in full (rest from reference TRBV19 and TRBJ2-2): DGGITQSPKYLFRKEGQNVTLSCEQNLNHDAMYWYRQDPGQGLRLIYYSQIVNDFQKGDIAEGYSVSREKKESFPLTVTSAQKNPTAFYLCASSMRTGSLTGELFFGEGSRLTVL.

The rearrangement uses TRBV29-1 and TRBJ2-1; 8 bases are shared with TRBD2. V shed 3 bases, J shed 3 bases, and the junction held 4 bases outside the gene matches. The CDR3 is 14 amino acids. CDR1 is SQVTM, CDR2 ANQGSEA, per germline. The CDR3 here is CSVERAGGYNEQFF. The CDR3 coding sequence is TGCAGCGTTGAGAGGGCGGGGGGCTACAATGAGCAGTTCTTC.

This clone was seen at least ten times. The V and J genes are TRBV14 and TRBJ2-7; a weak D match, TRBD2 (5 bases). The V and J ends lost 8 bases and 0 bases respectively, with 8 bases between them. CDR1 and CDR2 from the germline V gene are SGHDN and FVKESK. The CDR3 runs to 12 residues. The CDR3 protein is CASGETSYEQYF. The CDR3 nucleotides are TGTGCCAGCGGGGAGACCTCCTACGAGCAGTACTTC.

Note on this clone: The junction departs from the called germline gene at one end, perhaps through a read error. The CDR3 is CASSSTGVQDTQYF. In nucleotides, the CDR3 is TGTGCTAGCAGCTCTACAGGGGTTCAAGATACGCAGTATTTT. V and J are TRBV7-7 and TRBJ2-3; TRBD1 aligns across 7 bases. This CDR3 has 14 residues. Germline values: CDR1 SSHAT, CDR2 FNYEAQ (reference sequence).

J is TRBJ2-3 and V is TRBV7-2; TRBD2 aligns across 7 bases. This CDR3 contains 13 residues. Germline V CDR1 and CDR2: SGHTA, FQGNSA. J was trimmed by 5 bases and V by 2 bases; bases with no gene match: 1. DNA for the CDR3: TGTGCCAGCAGCTTACCTAGCGGAGATACGCAGTATTTT. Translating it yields CASSLPSGDTQYF.

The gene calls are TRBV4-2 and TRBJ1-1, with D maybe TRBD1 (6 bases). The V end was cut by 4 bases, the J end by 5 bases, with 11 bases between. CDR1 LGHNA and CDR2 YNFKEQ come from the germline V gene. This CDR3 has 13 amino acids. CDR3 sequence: CASSLQGGTEAFF. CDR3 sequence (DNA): TGTGCCAGCAGCCTACAGGGAGGGACTGAAGCTTTCTTT.

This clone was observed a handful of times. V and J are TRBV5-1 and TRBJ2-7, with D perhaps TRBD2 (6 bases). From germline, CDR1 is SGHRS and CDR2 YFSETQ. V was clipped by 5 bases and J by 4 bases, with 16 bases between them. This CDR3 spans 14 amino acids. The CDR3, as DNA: TGCGCCAGCAGTAGCGGCGGGTGGGCTTACGAGCAGTACTTC. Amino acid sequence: CASSSGGWAYEQYF.

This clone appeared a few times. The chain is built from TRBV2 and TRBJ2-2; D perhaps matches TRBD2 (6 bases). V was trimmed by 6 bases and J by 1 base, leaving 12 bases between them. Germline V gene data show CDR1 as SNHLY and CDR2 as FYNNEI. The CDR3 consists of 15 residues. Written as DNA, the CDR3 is TGTGCCAGCAGGCGGGACGGGGGGAACACCGGGGAGCTGTTTTTT. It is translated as CASRRDGGNTGELFF.

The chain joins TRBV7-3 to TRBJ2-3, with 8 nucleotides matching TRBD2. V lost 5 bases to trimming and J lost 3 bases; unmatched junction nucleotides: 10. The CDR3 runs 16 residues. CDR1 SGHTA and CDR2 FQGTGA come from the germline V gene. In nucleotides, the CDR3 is TGTGCCAGCAGCCCCTGGGGCGGGGGGAGGACAGATACGCAGTATTTT. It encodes CASSPWGGGRTDTQYF.

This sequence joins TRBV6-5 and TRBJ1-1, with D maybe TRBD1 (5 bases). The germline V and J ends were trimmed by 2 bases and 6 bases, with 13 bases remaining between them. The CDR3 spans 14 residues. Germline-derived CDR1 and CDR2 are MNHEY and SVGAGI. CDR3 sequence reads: CASSYRGGRAEAFF. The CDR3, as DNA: TGTGCCAGCAGTTACCGCGGGGGGAGGGCTGAAGCTTTCTTT.

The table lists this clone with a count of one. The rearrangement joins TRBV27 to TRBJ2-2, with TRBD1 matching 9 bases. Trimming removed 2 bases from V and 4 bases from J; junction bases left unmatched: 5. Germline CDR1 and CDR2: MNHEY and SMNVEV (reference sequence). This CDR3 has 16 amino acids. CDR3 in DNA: TGTGCCAGCAGTTTACACAGGGGGCTGCTCACCGGGGAGCTGTTTTTT. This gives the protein CASSLHRGLLTGELFF.

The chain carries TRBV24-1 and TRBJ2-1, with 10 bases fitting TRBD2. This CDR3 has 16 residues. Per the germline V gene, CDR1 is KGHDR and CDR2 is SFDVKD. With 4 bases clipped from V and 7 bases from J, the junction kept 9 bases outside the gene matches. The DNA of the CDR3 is TGTGCCACCAGTGACTTCATAGCGGGGGGATCGAATGAGCAGTTCTTC. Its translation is CATSDFIAGGSNEQFF.

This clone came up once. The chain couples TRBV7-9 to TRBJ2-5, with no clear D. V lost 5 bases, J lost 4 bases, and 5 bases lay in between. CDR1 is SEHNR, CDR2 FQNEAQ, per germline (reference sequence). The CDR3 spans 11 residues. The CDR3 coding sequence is TGTGCCAGCAGCCCTCGAGAGACCCAGTACTTC. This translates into CASSPRETQYF.

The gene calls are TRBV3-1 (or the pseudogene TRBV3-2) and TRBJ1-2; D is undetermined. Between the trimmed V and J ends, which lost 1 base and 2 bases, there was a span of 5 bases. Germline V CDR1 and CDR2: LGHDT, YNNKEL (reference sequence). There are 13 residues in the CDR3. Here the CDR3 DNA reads TGTGCCAGCAGCCAAGCGGGAAACTATGGCTACACCTTC. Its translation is CASSQAGNYGYTF.

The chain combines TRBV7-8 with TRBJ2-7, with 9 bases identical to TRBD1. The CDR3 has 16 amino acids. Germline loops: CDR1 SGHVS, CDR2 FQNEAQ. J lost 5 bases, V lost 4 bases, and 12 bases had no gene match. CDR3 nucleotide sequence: TGTGCCAGCAGCTCCACCCCCGGGACAGGGATCCACGAGCAGTACTTC. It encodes CASSSTPGTGIHEQYF.

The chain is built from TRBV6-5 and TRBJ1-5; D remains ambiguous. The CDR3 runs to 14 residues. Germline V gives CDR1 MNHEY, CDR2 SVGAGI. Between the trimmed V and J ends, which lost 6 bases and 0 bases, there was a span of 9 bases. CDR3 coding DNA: TGTGCCAGCAGCCTCCTAGATAGCAATCAGCCCCAGCATTTT. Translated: CASSLLDSNQPQHF.

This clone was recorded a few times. CDR3 sequence: CASQQGAYNSPLHF. CDR3 bases: TGTGCCAGCCAACAGGGGGCCTATAATTCACCCCTCCACTTT. The J gene is TRBJ1-6, the V gene TRBV6-5; TRBD1 agrees at 8 bases. Germline values: CDR1 MNHEY, CDR2 SVGAGI. CDR3 size: 14 residues. After removal of 8 bases from V and 2 bases from J, the junction contained 2 bases not matched to a gene.

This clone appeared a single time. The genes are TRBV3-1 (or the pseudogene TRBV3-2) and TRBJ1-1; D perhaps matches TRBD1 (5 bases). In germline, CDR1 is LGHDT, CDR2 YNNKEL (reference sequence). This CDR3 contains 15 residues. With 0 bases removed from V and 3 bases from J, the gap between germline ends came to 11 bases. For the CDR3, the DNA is TGTGCCAGCAGCCAAGATAGTCAGGGTGACACTGAAGCTTTCTTT. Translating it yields CASSQDSQGDTEAFF.

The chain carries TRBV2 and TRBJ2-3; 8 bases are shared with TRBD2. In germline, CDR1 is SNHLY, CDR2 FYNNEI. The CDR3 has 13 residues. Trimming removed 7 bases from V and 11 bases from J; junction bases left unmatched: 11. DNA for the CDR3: TGTGCCAGCACAGCGGGGGCCCCGTCGGGGCAGTATTTT. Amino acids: CASTAGAPSGQYF.

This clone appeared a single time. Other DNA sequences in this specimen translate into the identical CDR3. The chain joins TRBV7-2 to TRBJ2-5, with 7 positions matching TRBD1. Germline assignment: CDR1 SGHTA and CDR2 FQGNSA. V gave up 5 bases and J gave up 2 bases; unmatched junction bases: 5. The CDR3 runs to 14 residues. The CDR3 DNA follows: TGTGCCAGCAGCCCGAACAGGGGACAAGAGACCCAGTACTTC. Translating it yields CASSPNRGQETQYF. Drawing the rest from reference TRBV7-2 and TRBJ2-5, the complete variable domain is GAGVSQSPSNKVTEKGKDVELRCDPISGHTALYWYRQSLGQGLEFLIYFQGNSAPDKSGLPSDRFSAERTGGSVSTLTIQRTQQEDSAVYLCASSPNRGQETQYFGPGTRLLVL.

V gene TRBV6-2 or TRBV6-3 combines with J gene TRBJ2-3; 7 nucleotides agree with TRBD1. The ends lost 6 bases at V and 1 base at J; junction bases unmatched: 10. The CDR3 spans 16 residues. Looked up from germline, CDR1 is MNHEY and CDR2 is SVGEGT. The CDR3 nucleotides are TGTGCCAGCAGCAAGAGGGACAGCACCGGCACAGATACGCAGTATTTT. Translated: CASSKRDSTGTDTQYF.